This T cell receptor beta chain was captured by sequencing in a study of cytomegalovirus exposure and HLA in healthy donors. Whole-study context: The early release's HLA-typed donors yielded approximately 85 million unique TCRs.

The PCR used 60 Vbeta and 13 Jbeta primers. The data were produced by immunoSEQ multiplex PCR, yet TCRdb's version contains in-frame clones alone and is incomplete. The sample holds about 160,000 clones, about 88% seen once. Material for sequencing was PBMCs. The clonotype comes from a man aged 18-30 years in good health and CMV-seropositive.

CDR3 DNA sequence: TGTGCCAGCAGCGCCGGGACAGGGTGGAATTCACCCCTCCACTTT. It specifies CASSAGTGWNSPLHF. The rearrangement joins TRBV11-2 to TRBJ1-6; 9 bases agree with TRBD1. The CDR3 consists of 15 residues. The V gene end was trimmed by 5 bases and the J gene end by 7 bases; junction bases not matched to a gene: 6. The germline CDR1 and CDR2 sequences are SGHAT and FQNNGV.